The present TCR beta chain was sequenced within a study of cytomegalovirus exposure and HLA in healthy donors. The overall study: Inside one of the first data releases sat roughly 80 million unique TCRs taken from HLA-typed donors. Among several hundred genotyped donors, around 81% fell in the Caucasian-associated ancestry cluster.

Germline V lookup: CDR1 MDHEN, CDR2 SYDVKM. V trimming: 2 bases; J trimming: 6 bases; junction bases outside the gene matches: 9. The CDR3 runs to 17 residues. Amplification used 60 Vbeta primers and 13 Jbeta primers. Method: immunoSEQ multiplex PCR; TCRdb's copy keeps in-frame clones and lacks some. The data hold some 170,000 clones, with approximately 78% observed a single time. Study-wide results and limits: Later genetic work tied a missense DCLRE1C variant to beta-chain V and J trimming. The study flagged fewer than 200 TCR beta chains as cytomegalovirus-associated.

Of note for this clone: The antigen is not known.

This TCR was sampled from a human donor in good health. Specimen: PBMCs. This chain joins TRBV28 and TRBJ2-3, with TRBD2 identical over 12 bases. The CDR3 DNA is TGTGCCAGCAGTTTAGACCGGACTAGCGGGGTCCCCGATACGCAGTATTTT. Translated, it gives CASSLDRTSGVPDTQYF.